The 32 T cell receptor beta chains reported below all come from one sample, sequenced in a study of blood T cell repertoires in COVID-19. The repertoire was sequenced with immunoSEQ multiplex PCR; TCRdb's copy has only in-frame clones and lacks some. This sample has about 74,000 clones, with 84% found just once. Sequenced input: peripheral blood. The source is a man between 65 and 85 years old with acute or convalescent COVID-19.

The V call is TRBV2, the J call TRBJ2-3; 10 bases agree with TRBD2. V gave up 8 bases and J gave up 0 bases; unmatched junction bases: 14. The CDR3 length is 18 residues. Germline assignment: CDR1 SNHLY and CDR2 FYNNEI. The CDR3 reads CASQREGLRTTSTDTQYF. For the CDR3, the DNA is TGTGCCAGCCAGCGGGAGGGCCTGCGTACCACTAGCACAGATACGCAGTATTTT.

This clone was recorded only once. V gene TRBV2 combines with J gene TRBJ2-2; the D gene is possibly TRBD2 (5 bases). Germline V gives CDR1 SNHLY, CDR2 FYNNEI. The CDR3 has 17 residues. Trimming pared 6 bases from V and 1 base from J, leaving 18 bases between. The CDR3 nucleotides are TGTGCCAGCAGCCAGAACCGGAGAGGGAGGAACACCGGGGAGCTGTTTTTT. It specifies CASSQNRRGRNTGELFF.

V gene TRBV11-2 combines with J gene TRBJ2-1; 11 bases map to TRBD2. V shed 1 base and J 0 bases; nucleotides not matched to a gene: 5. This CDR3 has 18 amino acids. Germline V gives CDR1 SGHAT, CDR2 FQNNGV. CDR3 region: CASSLVLAGDVSYNEQFF. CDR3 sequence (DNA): TGTGCCAGCAGCTTAGTACTAGCGGGAGATGTCTCCTACAATGAGCAGTTCTTC. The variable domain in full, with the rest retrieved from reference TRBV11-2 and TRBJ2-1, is EAGVAQSPRYKIIEKRQSVAFWCNPISGHATLYWYQQILGQGPKLLIQFQNNGVVDDSQLPKDRFSAERLKGVDSTLKIQPAKLEDSAVYLCASSLVLAGDVSYNEQFFGPGTRLTVL.

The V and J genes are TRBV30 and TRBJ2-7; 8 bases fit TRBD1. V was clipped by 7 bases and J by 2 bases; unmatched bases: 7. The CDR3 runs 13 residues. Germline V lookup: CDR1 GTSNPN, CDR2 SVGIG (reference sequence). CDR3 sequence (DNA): TGTGCCTTACGACAGGGGTTGACCTACGAGCAGTACTTC. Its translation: CALRQGLTYEQYF.

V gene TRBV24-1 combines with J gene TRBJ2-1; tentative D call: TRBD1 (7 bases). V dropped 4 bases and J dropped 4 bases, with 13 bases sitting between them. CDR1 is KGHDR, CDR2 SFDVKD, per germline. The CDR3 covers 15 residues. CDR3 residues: CATSDPQGGYNEQFF. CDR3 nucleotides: TGTGCCACCAGTGACCCCCAGGGGGGTTACAATGAGCAGTTCTTC.

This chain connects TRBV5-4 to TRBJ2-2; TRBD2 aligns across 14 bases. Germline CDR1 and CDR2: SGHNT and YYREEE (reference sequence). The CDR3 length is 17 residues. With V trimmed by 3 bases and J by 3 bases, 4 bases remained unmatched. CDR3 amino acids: CASSSGLAGGHTGELFF. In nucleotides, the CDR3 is TGTGCCAGCAGCTCCGGACTAGCGGGAGGTCACACCGGGGAGCTGTTTTTT.

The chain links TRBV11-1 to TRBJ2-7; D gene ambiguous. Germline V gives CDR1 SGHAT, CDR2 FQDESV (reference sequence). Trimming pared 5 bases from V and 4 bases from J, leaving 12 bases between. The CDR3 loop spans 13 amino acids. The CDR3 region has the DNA TGTGCCAGCAGCCCGGGTCGATTTTACGAGCAGTACTTC. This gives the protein CASSPGRFYEQYF.

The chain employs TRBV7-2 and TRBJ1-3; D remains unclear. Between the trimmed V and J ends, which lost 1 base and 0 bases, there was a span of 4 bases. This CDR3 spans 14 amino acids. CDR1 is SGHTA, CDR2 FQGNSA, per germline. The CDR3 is CASSLGSSGNTIYF. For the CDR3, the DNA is TGTGCCAGCAGCTTAGGGAGCTCTGGAAACACCATATATTTT.

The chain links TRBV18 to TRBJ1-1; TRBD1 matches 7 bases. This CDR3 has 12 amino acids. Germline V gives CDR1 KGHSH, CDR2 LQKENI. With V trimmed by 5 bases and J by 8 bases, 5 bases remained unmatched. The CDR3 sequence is CASSEQGTEAFF. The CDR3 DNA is TGTGCCAGCTCAGAACAGGGGACCGAAGCTTTCTTT.

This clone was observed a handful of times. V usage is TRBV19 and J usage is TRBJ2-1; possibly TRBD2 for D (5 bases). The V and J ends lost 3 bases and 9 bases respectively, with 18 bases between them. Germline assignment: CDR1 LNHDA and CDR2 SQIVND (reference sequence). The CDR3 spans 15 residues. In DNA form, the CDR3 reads TGTGCCAGTAGTATTCGAGTGGGTCCCGGGGTTGAGCAGTTCTTC. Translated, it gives CASSIRVGPGVEQFF.

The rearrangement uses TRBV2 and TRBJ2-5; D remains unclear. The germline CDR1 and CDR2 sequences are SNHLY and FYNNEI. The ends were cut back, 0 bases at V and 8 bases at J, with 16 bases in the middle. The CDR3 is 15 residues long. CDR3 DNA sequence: TGTGCCAGCAGTGAAGCGATGGCCTTTGTTCTCACCCAGTACTTC. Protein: CASSEAMAFVLTQYF. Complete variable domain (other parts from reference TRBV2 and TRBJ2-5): EPEVTQTPSHQVTQMGQEVILRCVPISNHLYFYWYRQILGQKVEFLVSFYNNEISEKSEIFDDQFSVERPDGSNFTLKIRSTKLEDSAMYFCASSEAMAFVLTQYFGPGTRLLVL.

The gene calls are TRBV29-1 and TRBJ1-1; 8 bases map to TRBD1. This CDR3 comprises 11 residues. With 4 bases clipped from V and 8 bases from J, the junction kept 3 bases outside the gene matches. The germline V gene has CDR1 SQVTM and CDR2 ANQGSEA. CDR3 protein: CSVGTGTEAFF. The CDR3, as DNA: TGCAGCGTTGGGACAGGGACCGAAGCTTTCTTT.

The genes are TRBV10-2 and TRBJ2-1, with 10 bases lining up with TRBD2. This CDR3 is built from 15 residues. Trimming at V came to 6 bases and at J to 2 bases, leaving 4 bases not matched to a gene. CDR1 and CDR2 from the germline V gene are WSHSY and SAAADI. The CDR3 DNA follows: TGCGCCAGCAGGCTCACTAGCGGGGCCTACAATGAGCAGTTCTTC. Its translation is CASRLTSGAYNEQFF.

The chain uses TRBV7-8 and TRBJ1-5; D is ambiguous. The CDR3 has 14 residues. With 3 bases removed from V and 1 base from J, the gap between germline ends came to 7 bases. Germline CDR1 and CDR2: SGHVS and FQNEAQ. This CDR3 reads CASSLSLSNQPQHF. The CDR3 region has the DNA TGTGCCAGCAGCTTGAGTCTGAGCAATCAGCCCCAGCATTTT.

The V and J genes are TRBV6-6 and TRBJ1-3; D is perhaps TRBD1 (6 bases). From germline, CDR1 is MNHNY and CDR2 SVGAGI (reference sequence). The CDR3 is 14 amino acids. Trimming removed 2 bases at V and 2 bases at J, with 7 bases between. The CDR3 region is CASSYKGAGNTIYF. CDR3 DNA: TGTGCCAGCAGTTACAAGGGGGCTGGAAACACCATATATTTT.

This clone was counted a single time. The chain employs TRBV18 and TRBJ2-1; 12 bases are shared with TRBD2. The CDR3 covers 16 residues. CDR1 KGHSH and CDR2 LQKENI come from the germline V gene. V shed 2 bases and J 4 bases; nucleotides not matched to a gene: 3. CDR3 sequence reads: CASSPSSGGGYNEQFF. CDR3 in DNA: TGTGCCAGCTCACCATCTAGCGGGGGGGGATACAATGAGCAGTTCTTC.

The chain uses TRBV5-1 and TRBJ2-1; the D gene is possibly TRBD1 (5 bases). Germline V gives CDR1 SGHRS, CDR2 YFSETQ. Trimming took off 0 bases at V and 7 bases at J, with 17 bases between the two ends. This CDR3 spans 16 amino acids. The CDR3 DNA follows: TGCGCCAGCAGCTTGGCTAGGGGCAGGGTGGATAATGAGCAGTTCTTC. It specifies CASSLARGRVDNEQFF.

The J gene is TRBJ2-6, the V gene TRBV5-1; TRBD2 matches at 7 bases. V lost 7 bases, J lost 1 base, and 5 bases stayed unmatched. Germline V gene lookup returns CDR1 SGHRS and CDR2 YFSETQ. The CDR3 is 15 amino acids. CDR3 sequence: CASGRGGSGANVLTF. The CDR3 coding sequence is TGCGCCAGCGGGAGGGGCGGGTCTGGGGCCAACGTCCTGACTTTC. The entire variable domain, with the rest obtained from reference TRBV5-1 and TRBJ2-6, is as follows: KAGVTQTPRYLIKTRGQQVTLSCSPISGHRSVSWYQQTPGQGLQFLFEYFSETQRNKGNFPGRFSGRQFSNSRSEMNVSTLELGDSALYLCASGRGGSGANVLTFGAGSRLTVL.

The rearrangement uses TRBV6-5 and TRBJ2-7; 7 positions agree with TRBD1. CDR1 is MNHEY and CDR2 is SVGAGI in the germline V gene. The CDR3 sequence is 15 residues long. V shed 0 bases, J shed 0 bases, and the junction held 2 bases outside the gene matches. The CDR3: CASSYSRDSSYEQYF. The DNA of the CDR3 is TGTGCCAGCAGTTACTCGAGGGACAGCTCCTACGAGCAGTACTTC.

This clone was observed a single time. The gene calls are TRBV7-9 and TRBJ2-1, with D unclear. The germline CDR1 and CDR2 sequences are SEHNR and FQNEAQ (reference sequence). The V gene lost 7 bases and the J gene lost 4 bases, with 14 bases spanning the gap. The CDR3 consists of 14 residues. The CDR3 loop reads CASTRRGNYNEQFF. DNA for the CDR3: TGTGCCAGCACGCGCCGTGGCAATTACAATGAGCAGTTCTTC.

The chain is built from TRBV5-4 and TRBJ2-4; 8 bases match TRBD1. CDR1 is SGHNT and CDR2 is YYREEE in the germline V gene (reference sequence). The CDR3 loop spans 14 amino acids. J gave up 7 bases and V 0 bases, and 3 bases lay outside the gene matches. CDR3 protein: CASSLGGQENIQYF. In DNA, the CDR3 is TGTGCCAGCAGCTTGGGGGGACAGGAGAACATTCAGTACTTC.

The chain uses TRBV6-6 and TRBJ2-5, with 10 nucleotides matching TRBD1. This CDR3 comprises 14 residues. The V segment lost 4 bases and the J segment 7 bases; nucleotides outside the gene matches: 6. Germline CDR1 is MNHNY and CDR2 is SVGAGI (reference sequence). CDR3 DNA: TGTGCCAGCAGTTGGGACAGGGGCCGCGGGACCCAGTACTTC. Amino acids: CASSWDRGRGTQYF.

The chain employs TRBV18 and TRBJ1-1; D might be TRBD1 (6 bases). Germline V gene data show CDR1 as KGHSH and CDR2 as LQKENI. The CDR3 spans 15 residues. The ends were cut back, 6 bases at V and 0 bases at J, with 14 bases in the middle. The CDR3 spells CASSPGHGMNTEAFF. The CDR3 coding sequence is TGTGCCAGCTCTCCGGGACACGGTATGAACACTGAAGCTTTCTTT.

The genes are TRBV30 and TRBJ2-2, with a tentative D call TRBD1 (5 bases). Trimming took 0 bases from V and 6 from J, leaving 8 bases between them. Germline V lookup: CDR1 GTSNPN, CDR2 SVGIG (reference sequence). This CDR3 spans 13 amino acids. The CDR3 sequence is CAWSVQVAGELFF. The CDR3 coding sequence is TGTGCCTGGAGTGTACAGGTTGCCGGGGAGCTGTTTTTT.

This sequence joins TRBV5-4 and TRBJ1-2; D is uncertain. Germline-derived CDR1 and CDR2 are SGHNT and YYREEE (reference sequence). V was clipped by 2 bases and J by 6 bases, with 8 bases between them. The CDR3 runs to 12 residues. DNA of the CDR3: TGTGCCAGCAGCTTTCCTAAAGATGGCTACACCTTC. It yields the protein CASSFPKDGYTF. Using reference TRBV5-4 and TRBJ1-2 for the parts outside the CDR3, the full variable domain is ETGVTQSPTHLIKTRGQQVTLRCSSQSGHNTVSWYQQALGQGPQFIFQYYREEENGRGNFPPRFSGLQFPNYSSELNVNALELDDSALYLCASSFPKDGYTFGSGTRLTVV.

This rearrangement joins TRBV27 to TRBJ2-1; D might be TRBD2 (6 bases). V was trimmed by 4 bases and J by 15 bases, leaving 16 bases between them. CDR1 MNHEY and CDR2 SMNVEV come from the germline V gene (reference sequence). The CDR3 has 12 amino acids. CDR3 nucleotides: TGTGCCAGCAGTTCCCATGGGGGGAGCCTGTTCTTC. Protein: CASSSHGGSLFF.

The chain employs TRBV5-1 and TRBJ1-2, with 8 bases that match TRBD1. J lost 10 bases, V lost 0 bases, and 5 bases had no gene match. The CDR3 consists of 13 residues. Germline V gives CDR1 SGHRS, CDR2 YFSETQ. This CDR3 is CASSLGPGGTYTF. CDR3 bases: TGCGCCAGCAGCTTGGGGCCAGGGGGCACCTACACCTTC.

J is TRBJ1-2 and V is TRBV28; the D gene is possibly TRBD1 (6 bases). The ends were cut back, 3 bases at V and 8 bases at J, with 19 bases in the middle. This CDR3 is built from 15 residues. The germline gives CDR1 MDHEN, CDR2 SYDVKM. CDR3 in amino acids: CASSFPVRQGRGYTF. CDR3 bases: TGTGCCAGCAGTTTCCCCGTCAGGCAGGGGCGCGGCTACACCTTC.

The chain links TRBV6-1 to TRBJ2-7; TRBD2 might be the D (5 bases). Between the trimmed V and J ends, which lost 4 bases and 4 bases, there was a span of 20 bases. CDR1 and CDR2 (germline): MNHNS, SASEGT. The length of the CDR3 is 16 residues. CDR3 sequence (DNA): TGTGCCAGCAGTGGGATTGGGATGGGCTCGGGGTACGAGCAGTACTTC. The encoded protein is CASSGIGMGSGYEQYF.

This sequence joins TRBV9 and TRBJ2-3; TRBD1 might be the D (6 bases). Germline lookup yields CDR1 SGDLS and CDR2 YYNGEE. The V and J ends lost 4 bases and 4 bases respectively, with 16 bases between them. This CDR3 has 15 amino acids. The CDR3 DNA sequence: TGTGCCAGCAGCTCCAGGGACACCCCCGCAGATACGCAGTATTTT. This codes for CASSSRDTPADTQYF. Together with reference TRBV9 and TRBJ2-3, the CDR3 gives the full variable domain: DSGVTQTPKHLITATGQRVTLRCSPRSGDLSVYWYQQSLDQGLQFLIQYYNGEERAKGNILERFSAQQFPDLHSELNLSSLELGDSALYFCASSSRDTPADTQYFGPGTRLTVL.

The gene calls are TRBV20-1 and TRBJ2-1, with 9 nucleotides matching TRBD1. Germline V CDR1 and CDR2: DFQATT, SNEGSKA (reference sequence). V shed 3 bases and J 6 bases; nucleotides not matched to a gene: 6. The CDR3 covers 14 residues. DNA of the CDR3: TGCAGTGCTAGTACTGGACAGGGGATCAATGAGCAGTTCTTC. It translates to CSASTGQGINEQFF.

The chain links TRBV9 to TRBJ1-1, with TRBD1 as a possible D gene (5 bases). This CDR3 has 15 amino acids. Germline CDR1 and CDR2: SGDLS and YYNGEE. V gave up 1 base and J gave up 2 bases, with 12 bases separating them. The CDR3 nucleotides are TGTGCCAGCAGCGTAATAGGCCAGGGCAACACTGAAGCTTTCTTT. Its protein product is CASSVIGQGNTEAFF. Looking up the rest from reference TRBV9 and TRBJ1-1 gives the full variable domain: DSGVTQTPKHLITATGQRVTLRCSPRSGDLSVYWYQQSLDQGLQFLIQYYNGEERAKGNILERFSAQQFPDLHSELNLSSLELGDSALYFCASSVIGQGNTEAFFGQGTRLTVV.